Each of the 20 T cell receptor beta chains below was sequenced from the same sample in a study of T cell repertoires in cytomegalovirus infection. TCRdb re-called the reads with MiXCR, one entry per CDR3 protein. The sample contains hundreds of thousands of distinct CDR3 sequences, 35% to 40% of which appear only once. Sequencing was performed on PBMCs. The origin of the receptors is a human donor in good health (CMV status not recorded). Some clones in this sample may be carry-over from other donors' samples.

J is TRBJ2-1 and V is TRBV7-6, with 13 nucleotides matching TRBD2. The germline V gene encodes CDR1 SGHVS and CDR2 FNYEAQ. The CDR3 runs 20 residues. The ends lost 0 bases at V and 0 bases at J; junction bases unmatched: 8. The CDR3: CASSLASGLAGMSSYNEQFF. The CDR3 nucleotides are TGTGCCAGCAGCTTAGCGTCGGGACTAGCGGGGATGAGCTCCTACAATGAGCAGTTCTTC.

The rearrangement links TRBV7-2 to TRBJ1-1; 9 bases match TRBD1. Germline assignment: CDR1 SGHTA and CDR2 FQGNSA. This CDR3 is 17 amino acids long. The ends lost 6 bases at V and 0 bases at J; junction bases unmatched: 11. The CDR3, as DNA: TGTGCCAGCAGACTTACTTCACGGGACAGGGTGAACACTGAAGCTTTCTTT. Translated, it gives CASRLTSRDRVNTEAFF.

On this clonotype: A single base separates this from a much larger clone, so it may be a read error. This chain uses TRBV7-2 with TRBJ2-3; 8 bases fit TRBD2. This CDR3 contains 17 residues. CDR1 and CDR2 from the germline V gene are SGHTA and FQGNSA. As DNA, the CDR3 is TGTTCCACCCGCAACCGGGGGGGCTTGTCTAGCACAGATACGCAGTATTTT. Translating it yields CSTRNRGGLSSTDTQYF.

CDR3 in amino acids: CASSYSTGGLDAIYF. In nucleotides, the CDR3 is TGTGCCAGCAGTTACTCGACGGGGGGACTCGACGCCATATATTTT. The chain has TRBV6-5 and TRBJ1-3; maybe TRBD1 (5 bases). V dropped 0 bases and J dropped 11 bases, with 17 bases sitting between them. Germline V gene sequence: CDR1 MNHEY, CDR2 SVGAGI. The CDR3 totals 15 residues.

This clonotype was counted at least ten times. This chain connects TRBV7-2 to TRBJ1-4, with unresolved D. Germline CDR1 and CDR2: SGHTA and FQGNSA. The CDR3 sequence is 15 residues long. The V end was cut by 0 bases, the J end by 6 bases, with 11 bases between. The CDR3 spells CASSLAKGIDEKLFF. CDR3 nucleotide sequence: TGTGCCAGCAGCTTAGCGAAAGGGATCGATGAAAAACTGTTTTTT.

The sample holds a few counts of this clonotype. The V and J genes are TRBV5-5 and TRBJ1-5; 11 bases line up with TRBD1. Germline-derived CDR1 and CDR2 are SGHKS and YYEKEE (reference sequence). Trimming at V came to 4 bases and at J to 6 bases, leaving 9 bases not matched to a gene. The CDR3 contains 16 residues. The CDR3 spells CASSPLDRGQAQPQHF. The CDR3 DNA sequence: TGTGCCAGCAGCCCCCTGGACAGGGGGCAGGCTCAGCCCCAGCATTTT.

V and J are TRBV9 and TRBJ1-5, with TRBD1 as a possible D gene (5 bases). V was pared by 0 bases and J by 13 bases, with 8 bases between. Germline V CDR1 and CDR2: SGDLS, YYNGEE. The CDR3 has 11 amino acids. The CDR3 bases are TGTGCCAGCAGCGTAGTAAGGGGTCAGCATTTT. The encoded protein is CASSVVRGQHF.

The chain employs TRBV12-3 or TRBV12-4 and TRBJ1-1; possible D gene TRBD1, 5 bases. Between the trimmed V and J ends, which lost 3 bases and 6 bases, there was a span of 20 bases. The CDR3 has 16 amino acids. The CDR3 nucleotides read TGTGCCAGCAGTTTTTCATTGGCTAGGGGCCGTCCTGAAGCTTTCTTT. This sequence encodes CASSFSLARGRPEAFF.

The chain carries TRBV12-3 or TRBV12-4 and TRBJ2-6; 12 bases are shared with TRBD2. CDR3 size: 18 residues. V dropped 5 bases and J dropped 0; count of bases not matched to a gene: 5. The CDR3 nucleotides are TGTGCCAGCAGTCCTAGCGGGGGGGCTAGCTCTGGGGCCAACGTCCTGACTTTC. Encoded protein: CASSPSGGASSGANVLTF.

Only a few counts were recorded for this clonotype. The J gene is TRBJ1-1, the V gene TRBV28, with D tentatively TRBD1 (6 bases). The CDR3 extends over 15 amino acids. From germline, CDR1 is MDHEN and CDR2 SYDVKM. Trimming stripped 6 bases from V and 8 bases from J, with 22 bases between. This CDR3 reads CASSPRGAALREAFF. CDR3 in DNA: TGTGCCAGCAGCCCACGGGGGGCGGCTTTGAGGGAAGCTTTCTTT.

This clonotype was seen only a few times. The chain carries TRBV19 and TRBJ2-1; a weak D match, TRBD2 (6 bases). The germline gives CDR1 LNHDA, CDR2 SQIVND (reference sequence). The V gene lost 1 base and the J gene lost 5 bases, with 15 bases spanning the gap. The CDR3 runs 16 residues. CDR3 bases: TGTGCCAGTAGTATAGTTAGACTAGGGGTTGACAATGAGCAGTTCTTC. Its translation is CASSIVRLGVDNEQFF.

The V and J genes are TRBV7-2 and TRBJ2-2; D perhaps matches TRBD2 (5 bases). V lost 8 bases, J lost 2 bases, and 12 bases lay in between. Germline loops: CDR1 SGHTA, CDR2 FQGNSA. CDR3 length equals 14 residues. CDR3 sequence (DNA): TGTGCCAGCGGGTGGACTGTTAACACCGGGGAGCTGTTTTTT. It translates to CASGWTVNTGELFF.

The rearrangement joins TRBV14 to TRBJ1-6; D perhaps matches TRBD1 (6 bases). Germline lookup yields CDR1 SGHDN and CDR2 FVKESK. The V end was cut by 4 bases, the J end by 0 bases, with 13 bases between. The CDR3 sequence is 17 residues long. The CDR3 reads CASSRLTGSSYNSPLHF. The CDR3 DNA reads as TGTGCCAGCAGCCGTTTGACAGGAAGCTCCTATAATTCACCCCTCCACTTT.

This clonotype appeared many times. V usage is TRBV12-3 or TRBV12-4 and J usage is TRBJ1-1; no reliable D call. There are 15 residues in the CDR3. V lost 5 bases, J lost 1 base, and 14 bases lay in between. The CDR3 DNA follows: TGTGCCAGCAGTCCCCCGGGGAAGAGGAACACTGAAGCTTTCTTT. Translated: CASSPPGKRNTEAFF.

The chain carries TRBV29-1 and TRBJ2-3; TRBD2 aligns across 8 bases. With 1 base clipped from V and 6 bases from J, the junction kept 3 bases outside the gene matches. Germline V gene sequence: CDR1 SQVTM, CDR2 ANQGSEA. The CDR3 consists of 13 residues. CDR3 protein: CSVEVGGGDTQYF. CDR3 DNA sequence: TGCAGCGTTGAAGTGGGCGGGGGGGATACGCAGTATTTT.

This chain uses TRBV9 with TRBJ2-6; no reliable D call. Germline assignment: CDR1 SGDLS and CDR2 YYNGEE. This CDR3 has 16 amino acids. The V end lost 0 bases, the J end lost 0 bases, and 7 bases lay between the germline ends. CDR3 DNA: TGTGCCAGCAGCGTAGTTGGGAACTCTGGGGCCAACGTCCTGACTTTC. Protein sequence: CASSVVGNSGANVLTF.

There are a few counts of this clonotype. In DNA form, the CDR3 reads TGTGCCATCAGCGGGACAGGGGACACTGAAGCTTTCTTT. It specifies CAISGTGDTEAFF. The chain joins TRBV10-3 to TRBJ1-1; TRBD1 aligns across 10 bases. V was pared by 6 bases and J by 3 bases, with 1 base of the junction left unmatched. Germline V CDR1 and CDR2: ENHRY, SYGVKD. This CDR3 has 13 amino acids.

The chain carries TRBV27 and TRBJ2-5; 8 nucleotides align to TRBD1. The V gene's germline CDR1 is MNHEY and CDR2 SMNVEV (reference sequence). CDR3 length: 15 residues. Losses at the gene ends were 5 bases for V and 5 bases for J; bases not matched to a gene: 10. CDR3 residues: CASSPRQGSGETQYF. For the CDR3, the DNA is TGTGCCAGCAGTCCACGACAGGGGAGTGGGGAGACCCAGTACTTC.

The chain has TRBV20-1 and TRBJ2-7; tentative D call: TRBD2 (5 bases). This CDR3 has 13 amino acids. V was pared by 1 base and J by 2 bases, with 9 bases between. Germline loops: CDR1 DFQATT, CDR2 SNEGSKA (reference sequence). The CDR3: CSARGTETYEQYF. For the CDR3, the DNA is TGCAGTGCTAGAGGGACTGAGACCTACGAGCAGTACTTC.

V and J are TRBV28 and TRBJ2-7; D assignment may be TRBD1 or TRBD2 (5 bases each). This CDR3 has 17 residues. Germline V CDR1 and CDR2: MDHEN, SYDVKM. Trimming shortened V by 2 bases and J by 6 bases, and 23 bases separated the two germline ends. The CDR3 bases are TGTGCCAGCAGTTTAACGGTCGGGATGGGCAGGGTAAGCGAGCAGTACTTC. This gives the protein CASSLTVGMGRVSEQYF.